This TCR beta chain stems from a study of blood T cell repertoires in COVID-19. At the level of the study: Donors in the United States, Italy and Spain gave samples during acute or convalescent COVID-19.

Original methodology: Estimation of nucleated cell counts relied on the amplification of reference gene primers. Profiling relied on immunoSEQ multiplex PCR, and the TCRdb table lists in-frame clones only, not all of them. The V and J calls and clone size come from that table; D and trimming were worked out from the DNA. The data contain tens of thousands of clones, about three quarters of them singletons. Germline lookup yields CDR1 LNHDA and CDR2 SQIVND (reference sequence). The CDR3 totals 13 residues. With V trimmed by 5 bases and J by 5 bases, 5 bases remained unmatched. The source is a woman aged 65 to 85 with acute or convalescent COVID-19. Sequencing was done on a sample of peripheral blood. The chain combines TRBV19 with TRBJ1-1, with 7 bases lining up with TRBD1. The CDR3 DNA reads as TGTGCCAGTAGTCCACAGGGGCGGACTGAAGCTTTCTTT. Its protein product is CASSPQGRTEAFF.